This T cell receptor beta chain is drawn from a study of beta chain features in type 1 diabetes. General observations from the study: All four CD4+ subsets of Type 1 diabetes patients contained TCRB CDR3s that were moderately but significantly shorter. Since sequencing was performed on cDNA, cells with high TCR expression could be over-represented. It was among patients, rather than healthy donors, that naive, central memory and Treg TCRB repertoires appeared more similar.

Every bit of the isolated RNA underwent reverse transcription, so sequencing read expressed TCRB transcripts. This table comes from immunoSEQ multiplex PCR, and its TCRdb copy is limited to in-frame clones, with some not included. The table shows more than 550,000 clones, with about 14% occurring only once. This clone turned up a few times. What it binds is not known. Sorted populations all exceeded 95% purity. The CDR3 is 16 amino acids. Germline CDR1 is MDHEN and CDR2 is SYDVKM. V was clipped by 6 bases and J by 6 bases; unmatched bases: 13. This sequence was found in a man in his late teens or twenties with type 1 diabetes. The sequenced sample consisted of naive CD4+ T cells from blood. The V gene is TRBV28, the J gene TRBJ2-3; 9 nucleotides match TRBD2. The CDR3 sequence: CASSSLPAGGTDTQYF. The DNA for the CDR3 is TGTGCCAGCAGCTCTCTTCCAGCGGGGGGAACCGATACGCAGTATTTT.